This T cell receptor (beta chain) was retrieved from a study of cytomegalovirus exposure and HLA in healthy donors. Concerning this clone: The antigen remains unidentified.

The V gene's germline CDR1 is LGHNT and CDR2 FRNRAP. The CDR3 is 15 amino acids. The V gene end was trimmed by 1 base and the J gene end by 0 bases; junction bases not matched to a gene: 2. Study-level findings and limits: With DRB1 most and HLA-C fewest, TCR association rates differed between HLA loci in a later analysis. Excluded: some indistinguishable V segments such as TRBV6-2 and TRBV6-3. Available immune exposure information covered CMV serostatus only.

13 Jbeta primers and 60 Vbeta primers were used for the PCR. This table comes from immunoSEQ multiplex PCR, and its TCRdb copy is limited to in-frame clones, with some not included. This sample has hundreds of thousands of clones, with roughly 84% found just once. This clonotype originated in a boy between 2 and 10 years old in good health and CMV-seronegative. The source material was PBMCs. The V and J genes are TRBV12-5 and TRBJ1-1, with 7 bases fitting TRBD1. This CDR3 reads CASGLGQGMNTEAFF. The CDR3 DNA is TGTGCTAGTGGTTTGGGACAGGGAATGAACACTGAAGCTTTCTTT.